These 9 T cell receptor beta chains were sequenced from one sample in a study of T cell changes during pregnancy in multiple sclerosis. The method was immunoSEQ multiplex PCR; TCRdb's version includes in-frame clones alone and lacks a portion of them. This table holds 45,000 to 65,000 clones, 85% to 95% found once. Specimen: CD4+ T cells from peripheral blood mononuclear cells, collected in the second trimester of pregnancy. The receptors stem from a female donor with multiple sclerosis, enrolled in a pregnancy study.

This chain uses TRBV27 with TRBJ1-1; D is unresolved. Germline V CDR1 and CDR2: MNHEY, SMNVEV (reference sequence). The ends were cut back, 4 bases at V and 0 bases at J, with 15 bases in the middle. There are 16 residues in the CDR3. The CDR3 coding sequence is TGTGCCAGCAGTTCCCGGGATACCTCCTTGAACACTGAAGCTTTCTTT. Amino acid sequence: CASSSRDTSLNTEAFF.

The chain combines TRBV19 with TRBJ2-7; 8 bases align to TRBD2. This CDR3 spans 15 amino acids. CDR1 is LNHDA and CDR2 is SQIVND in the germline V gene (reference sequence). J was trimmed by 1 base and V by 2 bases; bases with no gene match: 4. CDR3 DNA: TGTGCCAGTAGTATAAGCGGGGGCGCTTCCTACGAGCAGTACTTC. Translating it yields CASSISGGASYEQYF.

Written as DNA, the CDR3 is TGTGCCAGCAGCTCAACGGGGGCTGAAGCTTTCTTT. Its protein product is CASSSTGAEAFF. The V gene is TRBV11-2, the J gene TRBJ1-1, with D perhaps TRBD1 (5 bases). Trimming pared 4 bases from V and 6 bases from J, leaving 9 bases between. The CDR3 contains 12 residues. Germline V gene data show CDR1 as SGHAT and CDR2 as FQNNGV.

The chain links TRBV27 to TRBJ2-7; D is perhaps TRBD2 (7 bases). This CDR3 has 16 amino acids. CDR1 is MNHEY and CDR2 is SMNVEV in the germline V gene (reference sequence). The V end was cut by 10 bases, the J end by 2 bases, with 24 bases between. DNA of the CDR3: TGTGCCACCTCATCCCCCCGCTGGGGGGGGCCCTACGAGCAGTACTTC. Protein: CATSSPRWGGPYEQYF.

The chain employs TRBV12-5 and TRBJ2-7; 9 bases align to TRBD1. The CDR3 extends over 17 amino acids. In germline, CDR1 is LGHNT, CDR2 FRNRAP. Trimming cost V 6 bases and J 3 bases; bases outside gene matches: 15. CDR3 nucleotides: TGTGCTAGTGGCACTGGTACGGGACAGGGCTTCAGCTACGAGCAGTACTTC. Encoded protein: CASGTGTGQGFSYEQYF.

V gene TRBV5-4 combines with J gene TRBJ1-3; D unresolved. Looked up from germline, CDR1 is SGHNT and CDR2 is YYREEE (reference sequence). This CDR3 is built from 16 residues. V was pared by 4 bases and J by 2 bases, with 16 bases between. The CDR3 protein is CASSAAGVSTGNTIYF. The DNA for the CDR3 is TGTGCCAGCAGCGCGGCCGGGGTTTCGACTGGAAACACCATATATTTT.

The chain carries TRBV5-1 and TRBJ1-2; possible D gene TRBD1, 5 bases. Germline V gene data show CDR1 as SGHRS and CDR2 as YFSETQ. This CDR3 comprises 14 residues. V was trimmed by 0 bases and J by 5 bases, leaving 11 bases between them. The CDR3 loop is CASSLEVQGYGYTF. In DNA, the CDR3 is TGCGCCAGCAGCTTGGAGGTCCAGGGTTATGGCTACACCTTC.

The CDR3 spells CASSLPTGGATEAFF. The CDR3 DNA sequence: TGCGCCAGCAGCCTACCGACAGGGGGCGCGACTGAAGCTTTCTTT. V and J are TRBV5-1 and TRBJ1-1; the match to TRBD1 covers 10 bases. The CDR3 is made up of 15 amino acids. Per germline, CDR1 SGHRS and CDR2 YFSETQ. V shed 4 bases and J 5 bases; nucleotides not matched to a gene: 8.

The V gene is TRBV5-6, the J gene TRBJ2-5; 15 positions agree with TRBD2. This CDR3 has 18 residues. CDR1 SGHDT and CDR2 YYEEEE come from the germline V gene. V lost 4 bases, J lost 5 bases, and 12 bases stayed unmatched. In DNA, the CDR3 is TGTGCCAGCAGCGCACGGACTAGCGGGGGGGCCTATGGGGAGACCCAGTACTTC. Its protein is CASSARTSGGAYGETQYF.